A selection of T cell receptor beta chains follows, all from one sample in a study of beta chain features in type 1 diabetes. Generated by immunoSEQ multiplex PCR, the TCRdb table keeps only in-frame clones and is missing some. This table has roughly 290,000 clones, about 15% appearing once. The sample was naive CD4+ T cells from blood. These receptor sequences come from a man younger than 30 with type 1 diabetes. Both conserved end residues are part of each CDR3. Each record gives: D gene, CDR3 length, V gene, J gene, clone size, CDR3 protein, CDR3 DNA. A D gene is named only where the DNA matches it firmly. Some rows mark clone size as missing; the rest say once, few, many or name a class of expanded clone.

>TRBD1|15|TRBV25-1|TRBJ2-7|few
CASSESGTANYEQYF
TGTGCCAGCAGTGAATCCGGGACAGCGAACTACGAGCAGTACTTC
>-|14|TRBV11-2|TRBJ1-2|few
CASSFISGDYGYTF
TGTGCCAGCAGCTTCATCTCAGGGGACTATGGCTACACCTTC
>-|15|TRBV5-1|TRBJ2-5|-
CASSSQQGFGETQYF
TGCGCCAGCAGCTCACAACAGGGTTTCGGAGAGACCCAGTACTTC
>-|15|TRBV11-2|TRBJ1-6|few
CASSRARGGHSPLHF
TGTGCCAGCAGCCGCGCCCGGGGGGGGCATTCACCCCTCCACTTT
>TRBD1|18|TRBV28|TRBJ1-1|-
CASSSPQRTGSGNTEAFF
TGTGCCAGCAGTTCCCCCCAGAGGACAGGTTCGGGGAACACTGAAGCTTTCTTT
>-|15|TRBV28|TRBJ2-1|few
CASSSSSAVGYEQFF
TGTGCCAGCAGTTCCTCTAGCGCCGTCGGGTATGAGCAGTTCTTC
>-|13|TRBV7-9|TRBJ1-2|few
CASSLANNHGYTF
TGTGCCAGCAGCTTAGCGAACAACCATGGCTACACCTTC
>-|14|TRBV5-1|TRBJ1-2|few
CASSPKVDSGGYTF
TGCGCCAGCAGCCCAAAGGTGGACTCCGGGGGCTACACCTTC
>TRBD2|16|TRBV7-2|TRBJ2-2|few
CASSSPAGANTGELFF
TGTGCCAGCAGCTCCCCAGCGGGGGCGAACACCGGGGAGCTGTTTTTT
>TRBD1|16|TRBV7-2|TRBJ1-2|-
CASSLAGQGAFYGYTF
TGTGCCAGCAGCTTAGCGGGACAGGGGGCCTTCTATGGCTACACCTTC
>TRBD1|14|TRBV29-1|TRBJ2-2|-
CSVRDRGNHGELFF
TGCAGCGTTCGGGACAGGGGAAATCACGGGGAGCTGTTTTTT
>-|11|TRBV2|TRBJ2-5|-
CASSGEETQYF
TGTGCCAGCAGCGGTGAAGAGACCCAGTACTTC
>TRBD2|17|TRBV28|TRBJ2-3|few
CASSFARAGVGTDTQYF
TGTGCCAGCAGTTTTGCACGAGCGGGGGTTGGCACAGATACGCAGTATTTT
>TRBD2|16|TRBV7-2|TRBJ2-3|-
CASSQRLAGGTDTQYF
TGTGCCAGCAGCCAACGACTAGCGGGAGGTACAGATACGCAGTATTTT
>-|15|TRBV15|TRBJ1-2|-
CATSRDRQDNYGYTF
TGTGCCACCAGCAGAGATCGACAAGACAACTATGGCTACACCTTC
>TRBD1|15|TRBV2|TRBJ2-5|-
CASSGGQGALETQYF
TGTGCCAGCAGTGGAGGTCAGGGGGCTTTGGAGACCCAGTACTTC
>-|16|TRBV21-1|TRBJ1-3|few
CASSKDERSSGNTIYF
TGTGCCAGCAGCAAAGATGAGCGCAGCTCTGGAAACACCATATATTTT
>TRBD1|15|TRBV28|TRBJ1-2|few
CASSLSDRPRGGYTF
TGTGCCAGCAGTTTATCGGACAGGCCTCGAGGCGGCTACACCTTC
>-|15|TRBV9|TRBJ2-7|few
CASSVRGTNHYEQYF
TGTGCCAGCAGCGTGAGGGGGACCAATCACTACGAGCAGTACTTC
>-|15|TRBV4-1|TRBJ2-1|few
CASSHPLRAKHEQFF
TGCGCCAGCAGTCATCCCCTCAGGGCGAAACATGAGCAGTTCTTC
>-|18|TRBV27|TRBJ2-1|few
CASKKSAQGSFSGHEQFF
TGTGCCAGCAAAAAATCCGCCCAGGGGAGTTTTTCAGGACATGAGCAGTTCTTC
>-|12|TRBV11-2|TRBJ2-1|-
CASSQTNNEQFF
TGTGCCAGCAGCCAGACTAACAATGAGCAGTTCTTC
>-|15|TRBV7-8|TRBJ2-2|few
CASSFDWLNTGELFF
TGTGCCAGCAGTTTTGACTGGTTGAACACCGGGGAGCTGTTTTTT
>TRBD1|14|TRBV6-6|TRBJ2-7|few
CASSRTGTSYEQYF
TGTGCCAGCAGTAGGACAGGGACCTCCTACGAGCAGTACTTC
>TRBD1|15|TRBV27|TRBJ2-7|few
CASSSWTGGSYEQYF
TGTGCCAGCAGTTCTTGGACAGGGGGCTCCTACGAGCAGTACTTC
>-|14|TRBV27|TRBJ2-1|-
CASSRGAVWNEQFF
TGTGCCAGCAGTCGGGGTGCCGTATGGAATGAGCAGTTCTTC
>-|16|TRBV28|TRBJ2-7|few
CASSNQGTGAAYEQYF
TGTGCCAGCAGTAACCAGGGTACGGGCGCTGCCTACGAGCAGTACTTC
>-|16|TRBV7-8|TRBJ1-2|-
CASSLGPGGTNYGYTF
TGTGCCAGCAGCTTAGGTCCGGGGGGGACCAACTATGGCTACACCTTC
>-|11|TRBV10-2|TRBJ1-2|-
CASRGWYGYTF
TGCGCCAGCCGGGGGTGGTATGGCTACACCTTC
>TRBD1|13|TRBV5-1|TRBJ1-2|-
CASSPGQGPGYTF
TGCGCCAGCAGCCCGGGACAGGGACCAGGCTACACCTTC
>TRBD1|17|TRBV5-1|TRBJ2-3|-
CASSRGQGAGSPDTQYF
TGCGCCAGCAGCCGGGGACAGGGGGCCGGTTCTCCAGATACGCAGTATTTT
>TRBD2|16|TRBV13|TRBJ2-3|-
CASSSLAGPSTDTQYF
TGTGCCAGCAGCTCATTAGCGGGGCCTAGCACAGATACGCAGTATTTT
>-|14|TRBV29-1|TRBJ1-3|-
CSVEVAGVRNTIYF
TGCAGCGTTGAAGTCGCAGGGGTACGAAACACCATATATTTT
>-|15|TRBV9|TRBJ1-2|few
CASSTQGTGRSGYTF
TGTGCCAGCAGCACTCAAGGAACAGGCCGTAGTGGCTACACCTTC
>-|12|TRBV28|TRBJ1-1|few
CASSLWRTEAFF
TGTGCCAGCAGTTTATGGAGAACTGAAGCTTTCTTT
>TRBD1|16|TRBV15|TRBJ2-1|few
CATSRPAGGSYNEQFF
TGTGCCACCAGCAGACCCGCAGGGGGCTCCTACAATGAGCAGTTCTTC
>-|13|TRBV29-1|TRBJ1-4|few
CSVGGRFNEKLFF
TGCAGCGTGGGGGGACGGTTTAATGAAAAACTGTTTTTT
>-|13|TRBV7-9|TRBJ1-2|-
CASSPLVAYGYTF
TGTGCCAGCAGCCCCCTCGTAGCTTATGGCTACACCTTC
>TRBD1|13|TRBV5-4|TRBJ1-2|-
CASSWDRGHGYTF
TGTGCCAGCAGCTGGGACAGGGGTCACGGCTACACCTTC
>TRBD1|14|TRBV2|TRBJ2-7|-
CASNGQGEGYEQYF
TGTGCCAGCAACGGACAGGGAGAAGGTTACGAGCAGTACTTC
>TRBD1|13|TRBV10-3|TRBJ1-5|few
CAISPGGHQPQHF
TGTGCCATCAGCCCAGGGGGCCATCAGCCCCAGCATTTT
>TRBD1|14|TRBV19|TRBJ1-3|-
CASSPGGSGNTIYF
TGTGCCAGTAGTCCAGGGGGCTCTGGAAACACCATATATTTT
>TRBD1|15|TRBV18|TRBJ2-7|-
CASSPTGTGSYEQYF
TGTGCCAGCTCACCCACCGGGACAGGGTCATACGAGCAGTACTTC
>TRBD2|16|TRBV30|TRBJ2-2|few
CAWSVYSGRAVGELFF
TGTGCCTGGAGTGTATATAGCGGGAGGGCCGTCGGGGAGCTGTTTTTT
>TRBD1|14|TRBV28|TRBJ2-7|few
CASSLGDRVDEQYF
TGTGCCAGCAGTCTGGGGGACAGGGTAGACGAGCAGTACTTC
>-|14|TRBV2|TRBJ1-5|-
CASSDRANNQPQHF
TGTGCCAGCAGTGACAGGGCCAACAATCAGCCCCAGCATTTT
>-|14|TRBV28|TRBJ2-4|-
CASSGGLAKNIQYF
TGTGCCAGCAGTGGAGGATTAGCCAAAAACATTCAGTACTTC
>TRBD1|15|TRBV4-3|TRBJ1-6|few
CASSQGGTGGSPLHF
TGCGCCAGCAGCCAAGGGGGGACAGGGGGTTCACCCCTCCACTTT
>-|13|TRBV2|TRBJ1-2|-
CASSGGEDYGYTF
TGTGCCAGCAGTGGTGGGGAGGACTATGGCTACACCTTC
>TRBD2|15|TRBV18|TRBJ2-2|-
CASSPPTSGTGELFF
TGTGCCAGCTCACCACCGACTAGCGGGACCGGGGAGCTGTTTTTT
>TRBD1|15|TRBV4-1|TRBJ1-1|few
CASSPLGQGPTEAFF
TGCGCCAGCAGTCCACTAGGACAGGGCCCCACTGAAGCTTTCTTT
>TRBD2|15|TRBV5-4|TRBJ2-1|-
CASSFSGRSYNEQFF
TGTGCCAGCAGCTTTAGCGGGAGGTCCTACAATGAGCAGTTCTTC
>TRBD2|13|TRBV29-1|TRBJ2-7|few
CSAVSGLTYEQYF
TGCAGCGCCGTTAGCGGGCTAACCTACGAGCAGTACTTC
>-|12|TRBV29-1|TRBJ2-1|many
CSVVGFVSEQFF
TGCAGCGTTGTCGGGTTTGTGAGTGAGCAGTTCTTC
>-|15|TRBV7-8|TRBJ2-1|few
CASSLSRLVGNEQFF
TGTGCCAGCAGCTTATCTAGGCTAGTCGGGAATGAGCAGTTCTTC